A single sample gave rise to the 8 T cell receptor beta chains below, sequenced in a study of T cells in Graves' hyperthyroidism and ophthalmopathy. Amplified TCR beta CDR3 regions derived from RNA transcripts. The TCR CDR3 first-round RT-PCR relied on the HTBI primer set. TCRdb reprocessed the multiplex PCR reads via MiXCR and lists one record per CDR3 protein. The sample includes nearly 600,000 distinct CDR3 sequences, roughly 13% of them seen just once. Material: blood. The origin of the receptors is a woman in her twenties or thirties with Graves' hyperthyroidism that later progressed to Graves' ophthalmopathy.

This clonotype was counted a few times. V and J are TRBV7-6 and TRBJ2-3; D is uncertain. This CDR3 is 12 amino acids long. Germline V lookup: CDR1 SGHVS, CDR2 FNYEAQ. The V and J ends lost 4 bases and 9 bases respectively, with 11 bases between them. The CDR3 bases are TGTGCCAGCAGCTCCACGGAAGGCACGCAGTATTTT. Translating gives CASSSTEGTQYF.

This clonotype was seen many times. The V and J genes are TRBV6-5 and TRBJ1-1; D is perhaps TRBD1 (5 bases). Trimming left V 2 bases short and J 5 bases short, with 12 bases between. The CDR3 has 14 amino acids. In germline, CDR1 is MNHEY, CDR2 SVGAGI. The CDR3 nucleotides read TGTGCCAGCAGTTACATGCAGGGCGGAACTGAAGCTTTCTTT. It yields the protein CASSYMQGGTEAFF.

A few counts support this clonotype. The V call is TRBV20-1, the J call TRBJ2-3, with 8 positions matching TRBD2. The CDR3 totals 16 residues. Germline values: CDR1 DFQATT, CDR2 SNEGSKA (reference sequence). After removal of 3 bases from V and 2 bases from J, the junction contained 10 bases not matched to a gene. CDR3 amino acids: CSASYPSGPHTDTQYF. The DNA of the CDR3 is TGCAGTGCTAGTTACCCTAGCGGGCCCCACACAGATACGCAGTATTTT.

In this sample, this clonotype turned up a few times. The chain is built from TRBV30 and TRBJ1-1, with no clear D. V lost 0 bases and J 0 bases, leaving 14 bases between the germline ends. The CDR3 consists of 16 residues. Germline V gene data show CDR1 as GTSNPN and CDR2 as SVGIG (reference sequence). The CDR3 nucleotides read TGTGCCTGGAGTGTACTAAGTCCCCGGATGAACACTGAAGCTTTCTTT. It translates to CAWSVLSPRMNTEAFF. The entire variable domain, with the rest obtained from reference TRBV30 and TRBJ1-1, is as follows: SQTIHQWPATLVQPVGSPLSLECTVEGTSNPNLYWYRQAAGRGLQLLFYSVGIGQISSEVPQNLSASRPQDRQFILSSKKLLLSDSGFYLCAWSVLSPRMNTEAFFGQGTRLTVV.

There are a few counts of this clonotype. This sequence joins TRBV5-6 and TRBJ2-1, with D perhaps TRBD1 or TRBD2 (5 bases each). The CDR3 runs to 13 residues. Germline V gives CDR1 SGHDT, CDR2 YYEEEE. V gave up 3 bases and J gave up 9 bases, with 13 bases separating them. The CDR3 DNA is TGTGCCAGCAGCTCCCCCCCCGGGGCTGAGCAGTTCTTC. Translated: CASSSPPGAEQFF.

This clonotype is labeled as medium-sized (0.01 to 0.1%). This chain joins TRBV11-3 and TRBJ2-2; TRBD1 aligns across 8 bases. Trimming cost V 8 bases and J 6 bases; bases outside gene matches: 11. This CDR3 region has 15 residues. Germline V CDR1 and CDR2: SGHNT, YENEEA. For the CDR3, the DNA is TGTGCCAGCCTCAATGACAGGGGAGGCTCCGGGGAGCTGTTTTTT. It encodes CASLNDRGGSGELFF.

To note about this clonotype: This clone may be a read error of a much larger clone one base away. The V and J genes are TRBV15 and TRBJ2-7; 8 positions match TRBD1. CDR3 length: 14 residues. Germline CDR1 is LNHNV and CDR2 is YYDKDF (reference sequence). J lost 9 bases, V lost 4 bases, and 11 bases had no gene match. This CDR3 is CATSIRQGYHVQYF. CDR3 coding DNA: TGTGCCACCAGCATTCGACAGGGGTACCACGTGCAGTACTTC.

The CDR3 DNA reads TGTGCCAGCACTCTTTCACCGGGACACCCAGGGTTCTTC. It translates to CASTLSPGHPGFF. This chain joins TRBV6-2 or TRBV6-3 and TRBJ2-1; TRBD1 is a possible D gene (6 bases). Germline CDR1 reads MNHEY; CDR2 reads SVGEGT. The V and J ends lost 7 bases and 15 bases respectively, with 22 bases between them. The length of the CDR3 is 13 residues.